This TCR beta chain was observed in a study of beta chain features in type 1 diabetes. Study background: Healthy donors and patients showed comparable age, gender and cell yields.

Germline V gene lookup returns CDR1 SNHLY and CDR2 FYNNEI. The CDR3 totals 13 residues. The V end was cut by 8 bases, the J end by 3 bases, with 14 bases between. Concerning this clone itself: Its antigen is not identified.

Expressed TCRB transcripts were sequenced because the entire RNA isolate underwent reverse transcription. Reads from naive, central memory and regulatory T cell samples averaged about 3.3 million. Sequenced by immunoSEQ multiplex PCR; TCRdb stores in-frame clones only, minus some. The sample includes around 710,000 clones, under 15% seen only once; the top ten take around 0.12%. Sorted populations were all over 95% pure. Regarding the study as a whole: A cDNA-based sequencing approach could over-represent cells with high TCR expression. All four CD4+ subsets of Type 1 diabetes patients contained TCRB CDR3s that were moderately but significantly shorter.

The sample taken for sequencing was naive CD4+ T cells from blood. The clonotype comes from a man aged 25-45 years with type 1 diabetes. The rearrangement uses TRBV2 and TRBJ2-7; D is possibly TRBD1 (6 bases). CDR3 DNA: TGTGCCAGCCGAGGATGGGGACACTACGAGCAGTACTTC. It is translated as CASRGWGHYEQYF.